This T cell receptor beta chain emerged from a study of T-cell memory formation after mild COVID-19. Study background: TCR clusters largely stayed donor specific.

Germline V CDR1 and CDR2: SGHKS, YYEKEE (reference sequence). CDR3 length equals 16 residues. V dropped 2 bases and J dropped 6; count of bases not matched to a gene: 10. The 5'RACE method, run with constant-segment primers, produced TCR alpha and TCR beta cDNA libraries (carrying sample barcodes and UMIs). TCRdb analysed the 5' RACE reads with MiXCR anew, one entry per CDR3 protein. Among approximately 250,000 distinct CDR3 sequences listed, 16% were seen once. This rearrangement joins TRBV5-5 to TRBJ1-5; 8 nucleotides match TRBD1. The sample comprised PBMCs or a T cell subset sorted from them (not recorded which). The receptor comes from a man between 18 and 29 years old who had mild COVID-19 (a few samples of this study predate the infection). Cell type and time point are not known. The CDR3 DNA reads TGTGCCAGCAGCTTTCCCAGGGGGCTCATGGGTCAGCCCCAGCATTTT. This codes for CASSFPRGLMGQPQHF.